Following are 22 T cell receptor beta chains from one sample sequenced in a study of blood T cell repertoires in COVID-19. Libraries were prepared by immunoSEQ multiplex PCR; TCRdb keeps only in-frame clonotypes and omits some of them. The data hold over 250,000 clones, with over 75% observed a single time. The material sequenced was peripheral blood. The source of these receptors is a woman aged 45-65 years with acute or convalescent COVID-19.

The rearrangement uses TRBV28 and TRBJ2-6; the D is unclear. This CDR3 region has 13 residues. Per the germline V gene, CDR1 is MDHEN and CDR2 is SYDVKM. Trimming shortened V by 6 bases and J by 4 bases, and 7 bases separated the two germline ends. The CDR3 nucleotides are TGTGCCAGCAGCCTCGGGGGGGCCAACGTCCTGACTTTC. This translates into CASSLGGANVLTF.

The chain carries TRBV7-9 and TRBJ2-3; TRBD2 matches 7 bases. The CDR3 loop spans 16 amino acids. CDR1 is SEHNR, CDR2 FQNEAQ, per germline (reference sequence). The V gene end was trimmed by 5 bases and the J gene end by 1 base; junction bases not matched to a gene: 9. The CDR3 is CASSLGLVKGTDTQYF. CDR3 sequence (DNA): TGTGCCAGCAGCCTCGGACTAGTTAAGGGCACAGATACGCAGTATTTT.

J is TRBJ2-3 and V is TRBV14, with D possibly TRBD2 on 5 matching bases. Deletions cut 1 base from V and 0 bases from J, with 8 bases between. This CDR3 is 15 amino acids long. In germline, CDR1 is SGHDN, CDR2 FVKESK. The CDR3 here is CASSQVLASTDTQYF. The DNA for the CDR3 is TGTGCCAGCAGCCAAGTGCTAGCTAGCACAGATACGCAGTATTTT. The entire variable domain, with the rest obtained from reference TRBV14 and TRBJ2-3, is as follows: EAGVTQFPSHSVIEKGQTVTLRCDPISGHDNLYWYRRVMGKEIKFLLHFVKESKQDESGMPNNRFLAERTGGTYSTLKVQPAELEDSGVYFCASSQVLASTDTQYFGPGTRLTVL.

This chain connects TRBV28 to TRBJ2-7, with 8 bases fitting TRBD1. The CDR3 covers 15 residues. CDR1 and CDR2 from the germline V gene are MDHEN and SYDVKM. The J segment lost 6 bases and the V segment lost 6 bases, leaving 13 bases of the junction unmatched. The CDR3 here is CASSPPDRDGSEQYF. CDR3 nucleotide sequence: TGTGCCAGCAGCCCCCCGGACAGGGACGGTTCCGAGCAGTACTTC.

The CDR3 loop is CASSLTGTSLYNEQFF. The CDR3 DNA reads as TGTGCCAGCAGCTTGACCGGGACTAGTTTATACAATGAGCAGTTCTTC. The chain carries TRBV9 and TRBJ2-1; 8 nucleotides align to TRBD2. The V and J ends lost 4 bases and 4 bases, in that order; junction bases with no gene match: 10. In germline, CDR1 is SGDLS, CDR2 YYNGEE. CDR3 size: 16 residues.

This chain connects TRBV28 to TRBJ2-2; 11 nucleotides agree with TRBD2. V lost 1 base to trimming and J lost 5 bases; unmatched junction nucleotides: 9. There are 18 residues in the CDR3. Germline V CDR1 and CDR2: MDHEN, SYDVKM. The CDR3 region has the DNA TGTGCCAGCAGTTTATTGTCTAGCGGGAGGTTTAAAACCGGGGAGCTGTTTTTT. It is translated as CASSLLSSGRFKTGELFF. Using reference TRBV28 and TRBJ2-2 for the parts outside the CDR3, the full variable domain is DVKVTQSSRYLVKRTGEKVFLECVQDMDHENMFWYRQDPGLGLRLIYFSYDVKMKEKGDIPEGYSVSREKKERFSLILESASTNQTSMYLCASSLLSSGRFKTGELFFGEGSRLTVL.

The V gene is TRBV6-2 or TRBV6-3, the J gene TRBJ2-5; 9 bases match TRBD1. J gave up 7 bases and V 5 bases, and 11 bases lay outside the gene matches. The V gene's germline CDR1 is MNHEY and CDR2 SVGEGT. The CDR3 spans 15 residues. CDR3 amino acids: CASSNYRDRVGTQYF. CDR3 nucleotide sequence: TGTGCCAGCAGTAACTACCGGGACAGGGTCGGGACCCAGTACTTC.

The chain links TRBV3-1 (or the pseudogene TRBV3-2) to TRBJ1-1; D possibly corresponds to TRBD1 (6 bases). This CDR3 spans 14 amino acids. V dropped 1 base and J dropped 2 bases, with 8 bases sitting between them. The V gene's germline CDR1 is LGHDT and CDR2 YNNKEL (reference sequence). CDR3 nucleotides: TGTGCCAGCAGCCAAGCAGGGGAAAACACTGAAGCTTTCTTT. Its protein is CASSQAGENTEAFF.

This clone has just a few counts. Here the CDR3 DNA reads TGTGCCAGCAGTTACTCATCAGGGGTTTCCAATGAGCAGTTCTTC. It specifies CASSYSSGVSNEQFF. V usage is TRBV6-5 and J usage is TRBJ2-1; D is possibly TRBD1 (6 bases). CDR3 length: 15 amino acids. The germline V gene has CDR1 MNHEY and CDR2 SVGAGI. V dropped 0 bases and J dropped 6 bases, with 12 bases sitting between them.

Details on this clone: The conserved closing phenylalanine or tryptophan is absent in this CDR3, likely reflecting a read error. No DNA is shown, since the ends of the CDR3 on it are uncertain; the CDR3 is the one TCRdb lists. The J gene is TRBJ1-6, the V gene TRBV27. Including both end residues, the CDR3 is 12 amino acids long. Germline CDR1 MNHEY, CDR2 SMNVEV (reference sequence). CDR3 amino acids: CASSLYGGGRFE.

The V gene is TRBV27, the J gene TRBJ2-4; 10 bases match TRBD1. The germline V gene has CDR1 MNHEY and CDR2 SMNVEV (reference sequence). The CDR3 contains 19 residues. V lost 5 bases to trimming and J lost 6 bases; unmatched junction nucleotides: 19. The CDR3 reads CASSQKPLNRQGAGNIQYF. As DNA, the CDR3 is TGTGCCAGCAGTCAAAAACCTCTCAACCGACAGGGGGCGGGAAACATTCAGTACTTC.

The chain joins TRBV28 to TRBJ1-4; D gene uncertain. There are 13 residues in the CDR3. The V gene's germline CDR1 is MDHEN and CDR2 SYDVKM. Trimming stripped 6 bases from V and 0 bases from J, with 5 bases between. The DNA for the CDR3 is TGTGCCAGCAGCAGTGCAACTAATGAAAAACTGTTTTTT. Its translation: CASSSATNEKLFF.

This clone showed up just once. The rearrangement uses TRBV19 and TRBJ2-6; the D gene is possibly TRBD2 (5 bases). Germline CDR1 reads LNHDA; CDR2 reads SQIVND (reference sequence). The CDR3 is made up of 15 amino acids. The germline V and J ends were trimmed by 7 bases and 0 bases, with 10 bases remaining between them. The CDR3 DNA follows: TGTGCCAGTAACCCTCGGGGCTCTGGGGCCAACGTCCTGACTTTC. This translates into CASNPRGSGANVLTF. The full variable domain, in which reference TRBV19 and TRBJ2-6 provide the parts outside the CDR3, is DGGITQSPKYLFRKEGQNVTLSCEQNLNHDAMYWYRQDPGQGLRLIYYSQIVNDFQKGDIAEGYSVSREKKESFPLTVTSAQKNPTAFYLCASNPRGSGANVLTFGAGSRLTVL.

This chain links TRBV7-2 with TRBJ1-1; D might be TRBD1 (5 bases). Looked up from germline, CDR1 is SGHTA and CDR2 is FQGNSA. V lost 0 bases to trimming and J lost 8 bases, with 10 bases between them. The CDR3 is 13 residues long. The CDR3 loop reads CASSLAYGGEAFF. The CDR3 DNA follows: TGTGCCAGCAGCTTAGCGTACGGGGGGGAAGCTTTCTTT. Full variable domain (rest looked up from reference TRBV7-2 and TRBJ1-1): GAGVSQSPSNKVTEKGKDVELRCDPISGHTALYWYRQSLGQGLEFLIYFQGNSAPDKSGLPSDRFSAERTGGSVSTLTIQRTQQEDSAVYLCASSLAYGGEAFFGQGTRLTVV.

This chain connects TRBV5-1 to TRBJ2-1; perhaps TRBD2 as D (6 bases). V shed 3 bases and J shed 2 bases, with 9 bases lying between them. The CDR3 is 14 residues long. Germline V CDR1 and CDR2: SGHRS, YFSETQ. The CDR3 is CASSWRVAYNEQFF. The CDR3, as DNA: TGCGCCAGCAGCTGGAGGGTGGCCTACAATGAGCAGTTCTTC.

This chain links TRBV27 with TRBJ2-1, with D perhaps matching TRBD2 (5 bases). Trimming took 7 bases from V and 0 from J, leaving 16 bases between them. Germline values: CDR1 MNHEY, CDR2 SMNVEV (reference sequence). This CDR3 is 16 amino acids long. The CDR3 nucleotides read TGTGCCAGCACGATGGATCAGCGGAGCTCCTACAATGAGCAGTTCTTC. It specifies CASTMDQRSSYNEQFF.

The rearrangement joins TRBV18 to TRBJ1-6; perhaps TRBD1 as D (5 bases). The CDR3 has 14 residues. The germline CDR1 and CDR2 sequences are KGHSH and LQKENI. Trimming shortened V by 6 bases and J by 10 bases, and 16 bases separated the two germline ends. CDR3 in DNA: TGTGCCAGCTCCTCCGGGACTGTACGGTCACCCCTCCACTTT. Its protein product is CASSSGTVRSPLHF.

The chain employs TRBV7-3 and TRBJ2-2; TRBD1 matches at 7 bases. This CDR3 has 16 residues. Germline trimming cut 5 bases from V and 2 bases from J; bases unmatched to any gene: 8. Germline lookup yields CDR1 SGHTA and CDR2 FQGTGA. The chain's CDR3 is CASSPPGQQNTGELFF. For the CDR3, the DNA is TGTGCCAGCAGCCCACCGGGACAGCAAAACACCGGGGAGCTGTTTTTT.

This rearrangement joins TRBV28 to TRBJ1-4; D call uncertain. The CDR3 extends over 14 amino acids. Trimming left V 3 bases short and J 3 bases short, with 8 bases between. Germline loops: CDR1 MDHEN, CDR2 SYDVKM. The chain's CDR3 is CASSFQSPNEKLFF. The CDR3 coding sequence is TGTGCCAGCAGTTTCCAAAGCCCTAATGAAAAACTGTTTTTT.

This sequence joins TRBV3-1 (or the pseudogene TRBV3-2) and TRBJ1-1; no clear D. The germline V gene has CDR1 LGHDT and CDR2 YNNKEL (reference sequence). Trimming pared 0 bases from V and 0 bases from J, leaving 11 bases between. The CDR3 loop spans 16 amino acids. The CDR3 here is CASSQDRGTMNTEAFF. Written as DNA, the CDR3 is TGTGCCAGCAGCCAAGATCGGGGAACAATGAACACTGAAGCTTTCTTT.

The rearrangement joins TRBV5-1 to TRBJ1-6; 7 bases align to TRBD1. CDR3 length: 13 residues. Germline trimming cut 3 bases from V and 7 bases from J; bases unmatched to any gene: 1. The V gene's germline CDR1 is SGHRS and CDR2 YFSETQ. CDR3 sequence reads: CASSSDRNSPLHF. The CDR3 DNA reads TGCGCCAGCAGCTCGGACAGGAATTCACCCCTCCACTTT.

The chain carries TRBV3-1 (or the pseudogene TRBV3-2) and TRBJ1-2, with unresolved D. V was trimmed by 5 bases and J by 3 bases, leaving 4 bases between them. CDR3 length: 11 amino acids. Germline V gene lookup returns CDR1 LGHDT and CDR2 YNNKEL (reference sequence). The CDR3 nucleotides are TGTGCCAGCAGCTATGACTATGGCTACACCTTC. As protein: CASSYDYGYTF.